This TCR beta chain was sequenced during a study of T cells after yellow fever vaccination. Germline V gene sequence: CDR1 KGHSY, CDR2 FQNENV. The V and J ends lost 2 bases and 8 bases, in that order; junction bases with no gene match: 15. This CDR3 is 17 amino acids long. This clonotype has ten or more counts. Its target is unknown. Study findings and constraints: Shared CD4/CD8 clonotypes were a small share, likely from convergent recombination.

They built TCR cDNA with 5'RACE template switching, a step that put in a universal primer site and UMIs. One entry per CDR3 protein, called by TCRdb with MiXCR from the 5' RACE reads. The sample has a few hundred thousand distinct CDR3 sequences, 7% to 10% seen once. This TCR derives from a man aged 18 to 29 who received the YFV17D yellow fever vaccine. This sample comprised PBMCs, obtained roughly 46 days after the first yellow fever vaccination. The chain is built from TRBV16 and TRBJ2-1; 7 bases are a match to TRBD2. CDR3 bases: TGTGCCAGCAGCCAACCCTTTGGGGGGGACGGGGACGATGAGCAGTTCTTC. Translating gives CASSQPFGGDGDDEQFF.